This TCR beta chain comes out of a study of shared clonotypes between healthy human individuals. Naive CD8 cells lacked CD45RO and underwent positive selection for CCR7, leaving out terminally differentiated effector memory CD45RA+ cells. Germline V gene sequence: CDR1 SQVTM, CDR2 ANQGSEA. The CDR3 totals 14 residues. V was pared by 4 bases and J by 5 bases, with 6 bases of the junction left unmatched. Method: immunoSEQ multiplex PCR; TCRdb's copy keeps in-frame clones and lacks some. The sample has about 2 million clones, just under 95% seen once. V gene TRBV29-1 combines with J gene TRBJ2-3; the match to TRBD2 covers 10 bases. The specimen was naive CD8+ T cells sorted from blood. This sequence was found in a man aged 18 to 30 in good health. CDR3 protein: CSVGTSGVGDTQYF. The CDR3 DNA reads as TGCAGCGTTGGAACTAGCGGGGTGGGAGATACGCAGTATTTT.